The 14 T cell receptor beta chains below come from one sample, sequenced in a study of blood T cell repertoires in COVID-19. Assay used: immunoSEQ multiplex PCR; TCRdb lists only in-frame clones, some missing. Of around 86,000 clones in the sample, around 85% are singletons; the top ten hold over 35%. The sequenced sample was peripheral blood. All receptors come from a man of 80 years or more with acute or convalescent COVID-19.

This clone occurred a few times. The rearrangement joins TRBV7-3 to TRBJ2-2, with D maybe TRBD2 (5 bases). The CDR3 extends over 15 amino acids. Trimming took 3 bases from V and 4 from J, leaving 12 bases between them. Germline V gene lookup returns CDR1 SGHTA and CDR2 FQGTGA. In nucleotides, the CDR3 is TGTGCCAGCAGCTTGGACTCCCATACCACCGGGGAGCTGTTTTTT. It encodes CASSLDSHTTGELFF.

The chain has TRBV6-5 and TRBJ2-2; D is ambiguous. Germline-derived CDR1 and CDR2 are MNHEY and SVGAGI. The CDR3 runs 14 residues. V gave up 5 bases and J gave up 1 base, with 8 bases separating them. CDR3 region: CASSQTRNTGELFF. The CDR3 DNA follows: TGTGCCAGCAGTCAGACACGGAACACCGGGGAGCTGTTTTTT.

The rearrangement uses TRBV29-1 and TRBJ2-7; 8 bases map to TRBD1. V lost 5 bases to trimming and J lost 2 bases; unmatched junction nucleotides: 2. CDR1 SQVTM and CDR2 ANQGSEA come from the germline V gene. The CDR3 consists of 12 residues. This chain's CDR3 is CSVTGGPYEQYF. In DNA form, the CDR3 reads TGCAGCGTTACAGGGGGACCCTACGAGCAGTACTTC.

CDR3 in amino acids: CASMSATNEKLFF. The CDR3, as DNA: TGTGCCAGCATGTCTGCAACTAATGAAAAACTGTTTTTT. The J gene is TRBJ1-4, the V gene TRBV6-5; D is unclear. The germline CDR1 and CDR2 sequences are MNHEY and SVGAGI. The germline V and J ends were trimmed by 7 bases and 0 bases, with 6 bases remaining between them. This CDR3 has 13 residues.

The chain is built from TRBV12-5 and TRBJ1-1; D is possibly TRBD1 (5 bases). This CDR3 spans 17 amino acids. The germline V gene encodes CDR1 LGHNT and CDR2 FRNRAP. V was pared by 0 bases and J by 0 bases, with 14 bases between. The chain's CDR3 is CASGLVRGGGVNTEAFF. For the CDR3, the DNA is TGTGCTAGTGGTTTGGTACGTGGCGGGGGGGTGAACACTGAAGCTTTCTTT. Using reference TRBV12-5 and TRBJ1-1 for the parts outside the CDR3, the full variable domain is DARVTQTPRHKVTEMGQEVTMRCQPILGHNTVFWYRQTMMQGLELLAYFRNRAPLDDSGMPKDRFSAEMPDATLATLKIQPSEPRDSAVYFCASGLVRGGGVNTEAFFGQGTRLTVV.

This chain links TRBV5-3 with TRBJ1-4, with D possibly being TRBD1 (5 bases). Being an ORF, TRBV5-3 has a function that is uncertain. The CDR3 has 17 residues. Trimming left V 8 bases short and J 0 bases short, with 20 bases between. The CDR3 bases are TGTGCCAGTAACCGCCCAGGGTGGCAAGCAACTAATGAAAAACTGTTTTTT. This sequence encodes CASNRPGWQATNEKLFF.

The CDR3 sequence is CASSAGSGTGGGQPQHF. The CDR3 DNA sequence: TGCGCCAGCAGCGCCGGGAGTGGGACAGGGGGCGGTCAGCCCCAGCATTTT. The rearrangement joins TRBV5-1 to TRBJ1-5, with 12 bases lining up with TRBD1. The CDR3 spans 17 residues. Germline CDR1 reads SGHRS; CDR2 reads YFSETQ. V dropped 4 bases and J dropped 6; count of bases not matched to a gene: 11.

This chain links TRBV6-5 with TRBJ1-2, with D unresolved. Germline assignment: CDR1 MNHEY and CDR2 SVGAGI. V gave up 0 bases and J gave up 0 bases, with 8 bases separating them. The CDR3 runs 15 residues. The CDR3 loop is CASSYSGGANYGYTF. CDR3 in DNA: TGTGCCAGCAGTTACTCAGGCGGAGCTAACTATGGCTACACCTTC.

This chain uses TRBV5-1 with TRBJ2-1; D is undetermined. The CDR3 contains 14 residues. Trimming removed 7 bases from V and 4 bases from J, with 15 bases in between. CDR1 is SGHRS and CDR2 is YFSETQ in the germline V gene. The CDR3 here is CASELHTSYNEQFF. The CDR3 nucleotides are TGCGCCAGCGAACTTCATACTTCTTACAATGAGCAGTTCTTC. The variable domain in full, completed from reference TRBV5-1 and TRBJ2-1, reads KAGVTQTPRYLIKTRGQQVTLSCSPISGHRSVSWYQQTPGQGLQFLFEYFSETQRNKGNFPGRFSGRQFSNSRSEMNVSTLELGDSALYLCASELHTSYNEQFFGPGTRLTVL.

On this clone itself: Its ends do not fully match the called genes, so a read error is possible. The chain combines TRBV7-7 with TRBJ2-5, with 13 bases matching TRBD2. Germline V CDR1 and CDR2: SSHAT, FNYEAQ (reference sequence). This CDR3 has 15 residues. The CDR3 coding sequence is TGTGCTAGCAGGGATGGGACTAGCGGGGCCGGGTCCCAGTACTTC. Protein: CASRDGTSGAGSQYF.

The chain links TRBV30 to TRBJ1-5; D call uncertain. V was trimmed by 0 bases and J by 4 bases, leaving 7 bases between them. The CDR3 length is 13 residues. The germline CDR1 and CDR2 sequences are GTSNPN and SVGIG (reference sequence). CDR3 loop: CAWSVGGNQPQHF. The CDR3 DNA sequence: TGTGCCTGGAGTGTAGGCGGAAATCAGCCCCAGCATTTT.

This clone was observed once. The CDR3 protein is CASSPQDRLQETQYF. The CDR3, as DNA: TGTGCCAGCAGCCCGCAAGACAGGTTACAAGAGACCCAGTACTTC. This rearrangement joins TRBV7-9 to TRBJ2-5; a possible D gene is TRBD1 (6 bases). The ends were cut back, 5 bases at V and 2 bases at J, with 15 bases in the middle. This CDR3 is 15 amino acids long. Germline CDR1 and CDR2: SEHNR and FQNEAQ (reference sequence).

For this clone: Other nucleotide sequences in the sample specify the same CDR3. The V and J genes are TRBV4-2 and TRBJ2-7; TRBD1 agrees at 8 bases. CDR3 length: 14 residues. Unmatched junction bases numbered 1, after V lost 1 base and J lost 2 bases. Per the germline V gene, CDR1 is LGHNA and CDR2 is YNFKEQ. The CDR3 reads CASSQGQGTYEQYF. CDR3 sequence (DNA): TGTGCCAGCAGCCAAGGACAGGGGACCTACGAGCAGTACTTC.

This chain connects TRBV9 to TRBJ2-2, with 7 nucleotides matching TRBD2. Germline CDR1 SGDLS, CDR2 YYNGEE. After removal of 2 bases from V and 1 base from J, the junction contained 8 bases not matched to a gene. The CDR3 consists of 17 residues. The CDR3 region is CASSVSAAGVNTGELFF. DNA of the CDR3: TGTGCCAGCAGCGTGTCGGCCGCGGGAGTGAACACCGGGGAGCTGTTTTTT.